Presented here are 18 T cell receptor beta chains from one specimen sequenced in a study of blood T cell repertoires in COVID-19. Using immunoSEQ multiplex PCR, the repertoire was profiled, and TCRdb retains in-frame clones only, with some absent. Here the sample spans more than 95,000 clones, around 80% being singletons. Sequencing was performed on peripheral blood. These receptors all come from a man in his 70s with active or convalescent COVID-19.

The genes are TRBV5-6 and TRBJ2-3, with 7 bases identical to TRBD2. Germline CDR1 and CDR2: SGHDT and YYEEEE. J lost 10 bases, V lost 3 bases, and 5 bases had no gene match. CDR3 length: 12 residues. CDR3 in amino acids: CASSSPGRAQYF. DNA for the CDR3: TGTGCCAGCAGCTCCCCAGGGAGGGCGCAGTATTTT.

The chain recombines TRBV2 with TRBJ2-3; D remains ambiguous. The CDR3 has 15 amino acids. Trimming removed 7 bases at V and 0 bases at J, with 14 bases between. Germline CDR1 SNHLY, CDR2 FYNNEI. In DNA form, the CDR3 reads TGTGCCAGCACCCGGCGGCCGACTAGCACAGATACGCAGTATTTT. It yields the protein CASTRRPTSTDTQYF. The full variable domain, rest sourced from reference TRBV2 and TRBJ2-3, is EPEVTQTPSHQVTQMGQEVILRCVPISNHLYFYWYRQILGQKVEFLVSFYNNEISEKSEIFDDQFSVERPDGSNFTLKIRSTKLEDSAMYFCASTRRPTSTDTQYFGPGTRLTVL.

This chain uses TRBV9 with TRBJ1-3; D is perhaps TRBD1 (5 bases). CDR1 SGDLS and CDR2 YYNGEE come from the germline V gene. V shed 4 bases and J shed 3 bases, with 14 bases lying between them. The CDR3 has 15 residues. In DNA, the CDR3 is TGTGCCAGCAGCAATACTGGACAAGGTGGAAACACCATATATTTT. It codes for CASSNTGQGGNTIYF.

This clone has at least ten counts. The V call is TRBV5-3, the J call TRBJ1-4; tentative D call: TRBD1 (6 bases). TRBV5-3 is flagged as an ORF with uncertain function. The CDR3 consists of 19 residues. The V and J ends lost 5 bases and 2 bases respectively, with 25 bases between them. CDR3: CARRRGQNERGTTNEKLFF. The CDR3 DNA sequence: TGTGCCAGAAGGCGCGGACAGAACGAAAGAGGGACGACTAATGAAAAACTGTTTTTT.

The chain carries TRBV13 and TRBJ2-7, with D possibly being TRBD1 (5 bases). V lost 2 bases, J lost 5 bases, and 10 bases lay in between. The CDR3 length is 13 residues. Germline V lookup: CDR1 PRHDT, CDR2 FYEKMQ (reference sequence). Written as DNA, the CDR3 is TGTGCCAGCAGCTTAAGGGGTCTAGACGAGCAGTACTTC. Its protein is CASSLRGLDEQYF.

The CDR3 is CASSQTSGAGEQFF. In nucleotides, the CDR3 is TGTGCCAGCAGTCAAACATCGGGAGCCGGTGAGCAGTTCTTC. The gene calls are TRBV6-6 and TRBJ2-1, with D maybe TRBD2 (6 bases). From germline, CDR1 is MNHNY and CDR2 SVGAGI (reference sequence). V gave up 5 bases and J gave up 9 bases, with 17 bases separating them. This CDR3 spans 14 amino acids.

The chain recombines TRBV7-2 with TRBJ1-1, with TRBD1 as a possible D gene (5 bases). CDR3 length: 15 amino acids. Per the germline V gene, CDR1 is SGHTA and CDR2 is FQGNSA. V shed 3 bases and J shed 4 bases, with 15 bases lying between them. CDR3 region: CASSLQGKVFTEAFF. As DNA, the CDR3 is TGTGCCAGCAGCTTGCAGGGAAAAGTCTTCACTGAAGCTTTCTTT.

The gene calls are TRBV7-2 and TRBJ2-7, with 12 bases matching TRBD2. Germline-derived CDR1 and CDR2 are SGHTA and FQGNSA. V was pared by 1 base and J by 3 bases, with 10 bases of the junction left unmatched. The CDR3 is 18 amino acids. CDR3 DNA: TGTGCCAGCAGCTTAGTAGTGGGACTAGCGGGTGGGTACTACGAGCAGTACTTC. The encoded protein is CASSLVVGLAGGYYEQYF. The full variable domain, completed using reference TRBV7-2 and TRBJ2-7, is GAGVSQSPSNKVTEKGKDVELRCDPISGHTALYWYRQSLGQGLEFLIYFQGNSAPDKSGLPSDRFSAERTGGSVSTLTIQRTQQEDSAVYLCASSLVVGLAGGYYEQYFGPGTRLTVT.

This sequence joins TRBV10-3 and TRBJ1-3; D possibly corresponds to TRBD1 (5 bases). Trimming shortened V by 0 bases and J by 3 bases, and 9 bases separated the two germline ends. CDR1 ENHRY and CDR2 SYGVKD come from the germline V gene. CDR3 length: 15 residues. The CDR3 spells CAISESTALGNTIYF. The CDR3 DNA reads TGTGCCATCAGTGAGTCGACAGCCCTTGGAAACACCATATATTTT.

The chain has TRBV30 and TRBJ1-5; the match to TRBD1 covers 11 bases. CDR3 size: 17 residues. V lost 3 bases and J lost 7; bases outside the gene matches: 14. Germline V gene lookup returns CDR1 GTSNPN and CDR2 SVGIG (reference sequence). The CDR3 loop is CAWRTAGTGGFLQPQHF. The CDR3 nucleotides read TGTGCCTGGAGGACCGCCGGGACAGGGGGTTTTTTACAGCCCCAGCATTTT.

The chain employs TRBV7-2 and TRBJ1-2, with D possibly matching TRBD1 (5 bases). CDR3 length equals 13 residues. V lost 6 bases, J lost 3 bases, and 11 bases lay in between. Looked up from germline, CDR1 is SGHTA and CDR2 is FQGNSA. This CDR3 is CASRAQGYYGYTF. The DNA for the CDR3 is TGTGCCAGCAGGGCCCAGGGATACTATGGCTACACCTTC.

The chain recombines TRBV2 with TRBJ1-4, with D possibly matching TRBD1 (5 bases). V shed 7 bases and J shed 2 bases, with 14 bases lying between them. Germline-derived CDR1 and CDR2 are SNHLY and FYNNEI. CDR3 length: 15 residues. CDR3 loop: CASILTPGTNEKLFF. The DNA of the CDR3 is TGTGCCAGCATCCTCACGCCAGGGACTAATGAAAAACTGTTTTTT.

This clone is deemed medium-sized. The rearrangement joins TRBV29-1 to TRBJ1-1; D is perhaps TRBD1 (6 bases). Trimming left V 6 bases short and J 3 bases short, with 14 bases between. The CDR3 spans 13 residues. Per the germline V gene, CDR1 is SQVTM and CDR2 is ANQGSEA. The CDR3 region is CSVSKTGYTEAFF. CDR3 DNA: TGCAGCGTATCCAAAACAGGGTACACTGAAGCTTTCTTT.

The chain recombines TRBV11-2 with TRBJ2-7; D ambiguous. V was clipped by 7 bases and J by 3 bases, with 7 bases between them. This CDR3 has 11 amino acids. Germline V lookup: CDR1 SGHAT, CDR2 FQNNGV. DNA for the CDR3: TGTGCCAGCACGGCTAGCTACGAGCAGTACTTC. Amino acids: CASTASYEQYF.

This rearrangement joins TRBV11-3 to TRBJ2-4, with D possibly TRBD1 on 6 matching bases. The germline gives CDR1 SGHNT, CDR2 YENEEA. Trimming stripped 1 base from V and 8 bases from J, with 9 bases between. The CDR3 length is 13 residues. CDR3 loop: CASSLGGPDIQYF. CDR3 nucleotide sequence: TGTGCCAGCAGCTTAGGGGGGCCGGACATTCAGTACTTC.

V and J are TRBV5-8 and TRBJ1-2, with 7 bases lining up with TRBD1. V gave up 5 bases and J gave up 0 bases; unmatched junction bases: 10. This CDR3 is built from 16 residues. Germline CDR1 SGHTS, CDR2 YDEGEE. The CDR3 nucleotides read TGTGCCAGCAGGGCTTACCAGGGGGAATCTAACTATGGCTACACCTTC. It codes for CASRAYQGESNYGYTF.

The V and J genes are TRBV2 and TRBJ1-2; D gene ambiguous. The CDR3 totals 12 residues. Germline CDR1 reads SNHLY; CDR2 reads FYNNEI. V was shortened by 8 bases and J by 5 bases, with 12 bases between the two germline ends. CDR3 sequence: CASLLAGYGYTF. DNA of the CDR3: TGTGCCAGCCTACTTGCCGGTTATGGCTACACCTTC.

The DNA of the CDR3 is TGCGCCAGCAGCTTTAAGGGGTCCATCACAGATACGCAGTATTTT. Its translation: CASSFKGSITDTQYF. V is TRBV5-1 and J is TRBJ2-3; the D gene is possibly TRBD1 (5 bases). Trimming shortened V by 2 bases and J by 2 bases, and 12 bases separated the two germline ends. Germline V gene lookup returns CDR1 SGHRS and CDR2 YFSETQ. The CDR3 runs to 15 residues.